Shown below are 20 T cell receptor beta chains from a single sample sequenced in a study of PD-1 blockade in mismatch repair-deficient tumors. The assay was immunoSEQ multiplex PCR, and TCRdb's table has in-frame clones only and misses some. The table shows about 49,000 clones, with 77% occurring only once. Sequenced here: PBMCs, sampled before pembrolizumab treatment. These receptors were collected from an adult with mismatch repair-deficient cancer.

V usage is TRBV4-1 and J usage is TRBJ2-1, with 7 bases fitting TRBD2. The CDR3 has 14 amino acids. The germline CDR1 and CDR2 sequences are MGHRA and YSYEKL. The J segment lost 8 bases and the V segment lost 1 base, leaving 5 bases of the junction unmatched. The CDR3 nucleotides are TGCGCCAGCAGCCAAGTGGGACTACTCTATGAGCAGTTCTTC. It yields the protein CASSQVGLLYEQFF.

This clone appeared a few times. The chain recombines TRBV6-6 with TRBJ2-7, with 8 bases matching TRBD2. Germline V gene lookup returns CDR1 MNHNY and CDR2 SVGAGI (reference sequence). The trim removed 4 bases at V and 4 bases at J, leaving 6 bases unmatched. This CDR3 is 14 amino acids long. CDR3 sequence: CASSSAGLEYEQYF. The CDR3, as DNA: TGTGCCAGCAGTTCCGCGGGACTAGAGTACGAGCAGTACTTC.

The chain is built from TRBV18 and TRBJ1-2; D not resolved. Germline V gene lookup returns CDR1 KGHSH and CDR2 LQKENI. Trimming pared 0 bases from V and 6 bases from J, leaving 11 bases between. The CDR3 extends over 14 amino acids. CDR3 coding DNA: TGTGCCAGCTCACCACCGGGTCGTGTGCATGGCTACACCTTC. Protein sequence: CASSPPGRVHGYTF.

Notes on this clone: Relative to the germline gene, one junction end is altered; a read error may explain this. The chain recombines TRBV7-7 with TRBJ2-7; 7 bases map to TRBD1. The CDR3 is made up of 14 amino acids. Germline values: CDR1 SSHAT, CDR2 FNYEAQ (reference sequence). The CDR3 DNA follows: TGTGCTAGCAGCTTCCGACAGGGTAACTACGAGCAGTACTTC. It translates to CASSFRQGNYEQYF.

This chain joins TRBV27 and TRBJ1-1, with TRBD1 identical over 9 bases. Germline V gene sequence: CDR1 MNHEY, CDR2 SMNVEV (reference sequence). Unmatched junction bases numbered 12, after V lost 4 bases and J lost 3 bases. This CDR3 contains 17 residues. CDR3: CASSSTPGTGFYTEAFF. Here the CDR3 DNA reads TGTGCCAGCAGTTCCACCCCCGGGACAGGGTTTTACACTGAAGCTTTCTTT.

V is TRBV14 and J is TRBJ2-6, with TRBD2 as a possible D gene (6 bases). V was trimmed by 3 bases and J by 0 bases, leaving 18 bases between them. Germline values: CDR1 SGHDN, CDR2 FVKESK. The CDR3 consists of 19 residues. The CDR3 loop is CASSQIQGPEGSGANVLTF. The CDR3 nucleotides are TGTGCCAGCAGCCAGATTCAAGGGCCGGAGGGCTCTGGGGCCAACGTCCTGACTTTC.

A few counts support this clone. This sequence joins TRBV5-4 and TRBJ1-1; D unresolved. Looked up from germline, CDR1 is SGHNT and CDR2 is YYREEE (reference sequence). The V and J ends lost 2 bases and 1 base respectively, with 9 bases between them. This CDR3 spans 14 amino acids. CDR3 amino acids: CASSFAVANTEAFF. The CDR3 nucleotides read TGTGCCAGCAGCTTCGCGGTGGCGAACACTGAAGCTTTCTTT.

This clone was seen only once. The chain carries TRBV12-5 and TRBJ1-1; weak D call: TRBD1 (5 bases). The germline V and J ends were trimmed by 6 bases and 0 bases, with 14 bases remaining between them. Germline CDR1 LGHNT, CDR2 FRNRAP. This CDR3 is 15 amino acids long. Here the CDR3 DNA reads TGTGCTAGTGGCCAGGGACGGACCATGAACACTGAAGCTTTCTTT. Protein product: CASGQGRTMNTEAFF. Full variable domain (outside the CDR3, taken from reference TRBV12-5 and TRBJ1-1): DARVTQTPRHKVTEMGQEVTMRCQPILGHNTVFWYRQTMMQGLELLAYFRNRAPLDDSGMPKDRFSAEMPDATLATLKIQPSEPRDSAVYFCASGQGRTMNTEAFFGQGTRLTVV.

The chain joins TRBV7-9 to TRBJ2-6, with TRBD1 matching 12 bases. This CDR3 is built from 18 residues. Germline trimming cut 7 bases from V and 3 bases from J; bases unmatched to any gene: 10. Germline CDR1 reads SEHNR; CDR2 reads FQNEAQ (reference sequence). The CDR3, as DNA: TGTGCCAGCACCCCCCAGGGACAGGGGGCGCTTGGGGCCAACGTCCTGACTTTC. It codes for CASTPQGQGALGANVLTF.

This chain links TRBV19 with TRBJ1-1; D might be TRBD1 (6 bases). V dropped 7 bases and J dropped 6 bases, with 21 bases sitting between them. Germline CDR1 is LNHDA and CDR2 is SQIVND (reference sequence). This CDR3 region has 15 residues. The CDR3 DNA sequence: TGTGCCAGTATTCAATCTGGAGGGGGGTGGGCTGAAGCTTTCTTT. This encodes CASIQSGGGWAEAFF.

This clone was recorded only once. This chain uses TRBV4-3 with TRBJ2-1; 12 bases agree with TRBD1. Trimming removed 0 bases from V and 7 bases from J; junction bases left unmatched: 4. The CDR3 is 16 residues long. Germline V gene lookup returns CDR1 LGHNA and CDR2 YSLEER. The DNA of the CDR3 is TGCGCCAGCAGCCAAGAACTGGGACAGGGGGCGAATGAGCAGTTCTTC. Protein: CASSQELGQGANEQFF.

V gene TRBV18 combines with J gene TRBJ2-3; D is unclear. From germline, CDR1 is KGHSH and CDR2 LQKENI. V was cut by 3 bases and J by 0 bases, with 10 bases left in between. The CDR3 sequence is 15 residues long. For the CDR3, the DNA is TGTGCCAGCTCACCGACTTTTGCTAGCACAGATACGCAGTATTTT. It is translated as CASSPTFASTDTQYF.

The chain has TRBV2 and TRBJ2-5; D is perhaps TRBD1 (6 bases). Trimming removed 4 bases at V and 1 base at J, with 10 bases between. The length of the CDR3 is 14 residues. CDR1 is SNHLY, CDR2 FYNNEI, per germline. The CDR3 region is CASSVQGRQETQYF. The CDR3, as DNA: TGTGCCAGCAGTGTACAGGGTCGCCAAGAGACCCAGTACTTC. Filled out from reference TRBV2 and TRBJ2-5, the complete variable domain reads EPEVTQTPSHQVTQMGQEVILRCVPISNHLYFYWYRQILGQKVEFLVSFYNNEISEKSEIFDDQFSVERPDGSNFTLKIRSTKLEDSAMYFCASSVQGRQETQYFGPGTRLLVL.

The chain recombines TRBV5-4 with TRBJ1-4; 11 bases agree with TRBD1. The CDR3 covers 15 residues. Germline lookup yields CDR1 SGHNT and CDR2 YYREEE (reference sequence). Trimming cost V 4 bases and J 5 bases; bases outside gene matches: 4. The CDR3 sequence: CASSDRDRGNEKLFF. CDR3 nucleotide sequence: TGTGCCAGCAGCGACCGGGACAGGGGGAATGAAAAACTGTTTTTT.

The CDR3 loop reads CASSVSGKTQYF. The CDR3 DNA reads TGTGCCAGCAGCGTATCAGGGAAGACCCAGTACTTC. This chain connects TRBV5-6 to TRBJ2-5; TRBD1 might be the D (5 bases). Trimming pared 4 bases from V and 6 bases from J, leaving 10 bases between. CDR3 size: 12 residues. Germline CDR1 and CDR2: SGHDT and YYEEEE.

The rearrangement joins TRBV4-1 to TRBJ2-7; TRBD2 is a possible D gene (6 bases). From germline, CDR1 is MGHRA and CDR2 YSYEKL. V dropped 4 bases and J dropped 7 bases, with 14 bases sitting between them. The CDR3 is 13 amino acids. In DNA form, the CDR3 reads TGCGCCAGCAGCCTGGACCTAGCGAAAGAGCAGTACTTC. Its translation: CASSLDLAKEQYF.

By frequency in the sample, this clone is medium-sized. For the CDR3, the DNA is TGTGCCAGCAGTGACCCTAGCCAGCCCCAGCATTTT. Translation gives CASSDPSQPQHF. This chain joins TRBV6-1 and TRBJ1-5; D gene uncertain. Germline V gene lookup returns CDR1 MNHNS and CDR2 SASEGT. The CDR3 extends over 12 amino acids. Between the trimmed V and J ends, which lost 3 bases and 7 bases, there was a span of 7 bases.

The chain carries TRBV5-5 and TRBJ1-2; D call uncertain. With 0 bases removed from V and 2 bases from J, the gap between germline ends came to 11 bases. CDR1 SGHKS and CDR2 YYEKEE come from the germline V gene (reference sequence). CDR3 length: 15 residues. This CDR3 is CASSLVSGYNYGYTF. The CDR3 nucleotides read TGTGCCAGCAGCTTGGTGAGCGGATACAACTATGGCTACACCTTC.

This chain uses TRBV27 with TRBJ1-4, with D unclear. The CDR3 consists of 16 residues. CDR1 is MNHEY, CDR2 SMNVEV, per germline (reference sequence). V shed 2 bases and J shed 5 bases, with 15 bases lying between them. The DNA of the CDR3 is TGTGCCAGCAGTTTAGGTTGGCCCGGAGGGAATGAAAAACTGTTTTTT. As protein: CASSLGWPGGNEKLFF.

This chain uses TRBV30 with TRBJ1-2; TRBD1 is a possible D gene (5 bases). Per germline, CDR1 GTSNPN and CDR2 SVGIG (reference sequence). V was clipped by 5 bases and J by 4 bases, with 11 bases between them. The CDR3 has 12 residues. The CDR3 here is CAWADSLYGYTF. The DNA for the CDR3 is TGTGCCTGGGCCGACAGTCTCTATGGCTACACCTTC.